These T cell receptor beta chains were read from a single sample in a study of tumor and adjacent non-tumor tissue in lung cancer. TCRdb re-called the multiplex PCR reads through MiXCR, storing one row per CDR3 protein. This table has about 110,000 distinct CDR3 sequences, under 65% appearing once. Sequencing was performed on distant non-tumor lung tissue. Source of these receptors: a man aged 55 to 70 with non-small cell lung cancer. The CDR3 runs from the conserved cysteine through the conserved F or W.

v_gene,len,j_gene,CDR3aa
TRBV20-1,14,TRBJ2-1,CSAIEGGGRGEQFF
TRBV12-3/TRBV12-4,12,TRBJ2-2,CTSSVFGGELFF
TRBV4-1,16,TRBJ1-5,CASNQAGIGSNQPKHF
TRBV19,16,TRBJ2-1,CASSQRQGTSYNEQFF
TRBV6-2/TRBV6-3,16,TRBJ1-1,CASSYPTGDLNTEAFF
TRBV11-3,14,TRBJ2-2,CANSMDSYTGELFF
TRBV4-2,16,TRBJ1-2,CASSQEELATNYGYTF
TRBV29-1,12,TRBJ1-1,CSFHGGTTEAFF
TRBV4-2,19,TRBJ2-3,CASSQDGLGNRYSTDTQYF
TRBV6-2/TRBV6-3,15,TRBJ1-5,CASSTGGAGNQPQHF
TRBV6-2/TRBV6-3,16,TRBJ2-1,CASSTPIIAVNNEQSF
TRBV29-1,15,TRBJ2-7,CNVEDRRQGIYEQYF
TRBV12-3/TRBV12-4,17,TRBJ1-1,CASTHTTGTGLNTEAFF
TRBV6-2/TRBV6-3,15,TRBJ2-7,CASSSAGAAPYEQYF
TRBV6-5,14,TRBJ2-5,CASSNETGQETQYF
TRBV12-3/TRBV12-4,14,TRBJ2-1,CASSLLVGYIEQFF
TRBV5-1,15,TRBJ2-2,CASSSEGANTGELFF
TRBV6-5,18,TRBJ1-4,CARSYSAPGLGTNEKLFF
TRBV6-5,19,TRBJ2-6,CASSLLGRVASSGANVPTF
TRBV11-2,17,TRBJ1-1,CASRLTANPNLNTEAFF
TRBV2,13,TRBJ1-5,CASSDDSDQPQHF
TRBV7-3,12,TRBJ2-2,CASSLVRGELFF
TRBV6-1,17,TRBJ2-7,CVSWMGTLVNKKIEQYF
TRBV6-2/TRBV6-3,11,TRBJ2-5,CASNYGETQYF
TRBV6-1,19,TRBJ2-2,CASSGSGQDLFINTGELFF
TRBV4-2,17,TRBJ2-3,CASSQDKGLAATDTQYF
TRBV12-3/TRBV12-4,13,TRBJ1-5,CACRLNRNQPQHF